This T cell receptor (beta chain) was sequenced in a study of shared clonotypes between healthy human individuals. The study, taken as a whole, reports: Non-shared clonotypes showed lower generation probabilities than clonotypes common to all four donors. Naive subsets usually exceeded memory subsets in estimated richness.

The CDR3 is 13 amino acids. Germline CDR1 and CDR2: MNHNY and SVGAGI (reference sequence). Trimming removed 6 bases from V and 1 base from J, with 9 bases in between. A deep-level run was used for the assay. The data were produced by immunoSEQ multiplex PCR, yet TCRdb's version contains in-frame clones alone and is incomplete. The repertoire has millions of clones, about 92% of them found once; the top ten carry over 0.12%. Donation came from healthy HIV-negative adults that had no recent acute infections or vaccinations. In this sample, this clone turned up once. What it recognizes is unknown. This CDR3 is also generated by other DNA sequences in the sample.

The chain links TRBV6-6 to TRBJ1-1; no clear D gene. The sequenced sample was naive CD4+ T cells sorted from blood. The subset was: CD45RA+ positively selected. The receptor comes from a man between 18 and 35 years old in good health. The CDR3 protein is CASSRTENTEAFF. The CDR3 DNA reads as TGTGCCAGCAGCCGGACGGAGAACACTGAAGCTTTCTTT.